These 10 T cell receptor beta chains were all obtained from the same sample, sequenced in a study of T-cell reconstitution after alpha-beta-depleted transplantation in children. Overall study results and limits: The main origin of T-cell counts and diversity one year after transplant was newly produced T cells.

A library of TCRbeta sequences, prepared with unique molecular identifiers, was generated. TCRdb fed the PCR reads into MiXCR, producing one record per CDR3 protein. The table includes 330,000 or so distinct CDR3 sequences, roughly 7.8% detected once. Their target antigens are unknown. Sequencing was performed on peripheral blood, taken 360 days after TCRalphabeta/CD19-depleted stem cell transplant. The receptors were gathered from a female patient aged 2-9 years who had a stem cell transplant for Fanconi anemia, so the T cells may come from the graft donor.

This clonotype was detected many times. J is TRBJ1-4 and V is TRBV12-3 or TRBV12-4; 7 nucleotides agree with TRBD1. CDR3 length: 11 residues. Trimming cost V 4 bases and J 11 bases; bases outside gene matches: 1. In nucleotides, the CDR3 is TGTGCCAGCAGTTCGACAGGGAAACTGTTTTTT. This translates into CASSSTGKLFF.

This clonotype was seen repeatedly, ten times or more. The chain joins TRBV29-1 to TRBJ1-1; D ambiguous. CDR1 and CDR2 (germline): SQVTM, ANQGSEA. This CDR3 spans 12 amino acids. The V end lost 4 bases, the J end lost 4 bases, and 10 bases lay between the germline ends. The CDR3 DNA sequence: TGCAGCGTTGTCGGCCCGATCACTGAAGCTTTCTTT. Its translation: CSVVGPITEAFF.

This clonotype was found many times. This chain connects TRBV15 to TRBJ1-1; a weak D match, TRBD1 (5 bases). Germline CDR1 LNHNV, CDR2 YYDKDF (reference sequence). V lost 0 bases to trimming and J lost 4 bases, with 12 bases between them. CDR3 length: 15 amino acids. For the CDR3, the DNA is TGTGCCACCAGCAGAGATCCCAATGGGGGCACTGAAGCTTTCTTT. Its translation is CATSRDPNGGTEAFF.

This chain uses TRBV3-1 with TRBJ1-5; possibly TRBD1 for D (6 bases). The CDR3 has 13 residues. CDR1 LGHDT and CDR2 YNNKEL come from the germline V gene (reference sequence). The CDR3 region is CTISHRDNQPQHF. The CDR3 bases are TGTACCATCAGCCACAGGGACAATCAGCCCCAGCATTTT. The full variable domain, completed using reference TRBV3-1 and TRBJ1-5, is DTAVSQTPKYLVTQMGNDKSIKCEQNLGHDTMYWYKQDSKKFLKIMFSYNNKELIINETVPNRFSPKSPDKAHLNLHINSLELGDSAVYFCTISHRDNQPQHFGDGTRLSIL.

The chain couples TRBV5-4 to TRBJ2-3; D may be TRBD1 or TRBD2 (6 bases each). This CDR3 has 16 amino acids. The ends were cut back, 1 base at V and 3 bases at J, with 15 bases in the middle. Germline-derived CDR1 and CDR2 are SGHNT and YYREEE (reference sequence). In nucleotides, the CDR3 is TGTGCCAGCAGCTTGTGGGCGGAGGGGGTGACAGATACGCAGTATTTT. Translated: CASSLWAEGVTDTQYF.

This clonotype was observed many times. The chain is built from TRBV20-1 and TRBJ1-2, with unresolved D. The CDR3 has 13 amino acids. CDR1 and CDR2 from the germline V gene are DFQATT and SNEGSKA (reference sequence). Trimming stripped 6 bases from V and 4 bases from J, with 15 bases between. CDR3 sequence: CSAWGGVGYGYTF. In nucleotides, the CDR3 is TGCAGTGCCTGGGGTGGGGTTGGCTATGGCTACACCTTC.

The table lists this clonotype with many counts. J is TRBJ1-2 and V is TRBV7-2; D is perhaps TRBD1 (6 bases). Deletions cut 3 bases from V and 6 bases from J, with 11 bases between. CDR1 is SGHTA and CDR2 is FQGNSA in the germline V gene. This CDR3 region has 13 residues. CDR3 sequence: CASSFLHRDGYTF. As DNA, the CDR3 is TGTGCCAGCAGCTTCCTCCACAGGGATGGCTACACCTTC.

There are a few counts of this clonotype. The rearrangement uses TRBV10-2 and TRBJ1-1; 10 bases are a match to TRBD1. J lost 2 bases, V lost 6 bases, and 12 bases had no gene match. The length of the CDR3 is 17 residues. Germline V gives CDR1 WSHSY, CDR2 SAAADI. CDR3 region: CASRVTGGVGLNTEAFF. The CDR3 DNA follows: TGCGCCAGCAGGGTGACAGGGGGCGTAGGACTTAACACTGAAGCTTTCTTT.

The CDR3 DNA is TGCAGTGCTAGGGCCCCGGTAGGGGCTGGCTACACCTTC. This gives the protein CSARAPVGAGYTF. The chain employs TRBV20-1 and TRBJ1-2, with D possibly matching TRBD1 (5 bases). V was clipped by 3 bases and J by 7 bases, with 15 bases between them. This CDR3 comprises 13 residues. The germline CDR1 and CDR2 sequences are DFQATT and SNEGSKA (reference sequence).

V gene TRBV9 combines with J gene TRBJ2-3; 8 bases are a match to TRBD2. Per the germline V gene, CDR1 is SGDLS and CDR2 is YYNGEE. The CDR3 consists of 14 residues. The junction had 4 bases not matched to a gene; V was cut back by 3 bases and J by 4 bases. The DNA of the CDR3 is TGTGCCAGCAGCGCCGGGGGGGGCCCAGATACGCAGTATTTT. Protein sequence: CASSAGGGPDTQYF.